These T cell receptor beta chains were read from a single sample in a study of CD8+CD57+ T cells in acquired aplastic anemia. TCRdb reanalysed the reads using MiXCR and keeps one entry per CDR3 protein. The sample lists under 250,000 distinct CDR3 sequences; almost 35% were seen once. Sequenced sample: sorted CD4+, CD8+, or CD8+CD57+ T cells (not recorded which) from PBMCs. The receptors originated from a human donor in good health, serving as a control. The CDR3 runs from the conserved cysteine through the conserved F or W. A D gene is named only where the DNA matches it firmly. The size entry is marked missing in some rows and otherwise reads once, few, many or a size class.

>TRBJ1-6|TRBV10-3|once|NA
TGTGCCATCAGAAGGTTAGCGGGACCGAGTAATTCACCCCTCCACTTT
CAIRRLAGPSNSPLHF
>TRBJ2-1|TRBV20-1|many|TRBD2
TGCAGTGCTAGACTCGCTAGCGGATACAATGAGCAGTTCTTC
CSARLASGYNEQFF
>TRBJ1-2|TRBV20-1|NA|TRBD1
TGCAGTGCTAGAGATAGGTTGACAGGGAGAGGCTACACCTTC
CSARDRLTGRGYTF
>TRBJ1-3|TRBV4-1|NA|TRBD1
TGCGCCAGCAGCCGGGGGGACAGAAACTCTGGAGACACCATATATTTT
CASSRGDRNSGDTIYF
>TRBJ1-1|TRBV30|NA|NA
TGTGCCTGGAGTGTACGGGGAGGCTCTGAAGCTTTCTTT
CAWSVRGGSEAFF
>TRBJ1-1|TRBV11-2|NA|NA
TGTGCCAGCAGCCGGGGGGTATCGAACACTGAAGCTTTCTTT
CASSRGVSNTEAFF
>TRBJ2-1|TRBV10-3|many|NA
TGTGCCATCGCGACCTCGCCAAACCGTGACGCCGGGCAGTTCTTC
CAIATSPNRDAGQFF
>TRBJ1-1|TRBV5-6|NA|TRBD1
TGTGCCAGCAGCCCACTGACAGGGGCGAACACTGAAGCTTTCTTT
CASSPLTGANTEAFF
>TRBJ2-7|TRBV20-1|NA|NA
TGCAGTGCTAGCCCACGGAGCTACGAGCAGTACTTC
CSASPRSYEQYF
>TRBJ2-7|TRBV6-1|many|NA
TGTGCCAGCAGTGAACGGCGGACCGTCGAGCAGTACTTC
CASSERRTVEQYF
>TRBJ1-2|TRBV10-2|NA|NA
TGCGCCAGCAGTGTCGACACAGAGAACTATGGCTACACCTTC
CASSVDTENYGYTF
>TRBJ1-1|TRBV5-4|many|NA
TGTGCCAGCAGCTTGGCCACCACTGAAGCTTTCTTT
CASSLATTEAFF
>TRBJ1-2|TRBV12-3/TRBV12-4|NA|NA
TGTGCCAGCAGTTTAATTAATTCCTGGATCCCGATGGGTGGCTACACCTTC
CASSLINSWIPMGGYTF
>TRBJ1-4|TRBV2|NA|TRBD1
TGTGCCAGTACGGGGACAGGTTCTGAAAAACTGTTTTTT
CASTGTGSEKLFF
>TRBJ1-4|TRBV7-6|NA|TRBD1
TGTGCCAGCAGCTTAATTGGACAGGGGGAAGGGAAACTGTTTTTT
CASSLIGQGEGKLFF